This TCR beta chain was found in a study of Ad26.COV2.S vaccination and SARS-CoV-2 variants. The CDR3 is 16 residues long. V lost 2 bases, J lost 1 base, and 14 bases lay in between. The germline V gene encodes CDR1 LGHNA and CDR2 YSLEER. Treatment here: over 15 received Ad26.COV2.S at low or high dose, single or two shots; roughly five received placebo; per-sample allocation not given. At day 63 after the first vaccine or placebo injection, samples were drawn. Measured with immunoSEQ multiplex PCR; TCRdb has only the in-frame clones, and not every one. The data contain roughly 330,000 clones, about 90% of them singletons.

This receptor was identified in a person between 18 and 59 years old who received the Ad26.COV2.S COVID-19 vaccine or a placebo. The sample here was peripheral blood, taken in a trial of Ad26.COV2.S vaccine versus placebo. The genes are TRBV4-3 and TRBJ1-2; no reliable D call. In DNA, the CDR3 is TGCGCCAGCAGCCAAATAGCCTCATCACATAACTATGGCTACACCTTC. Amino acids: CASSQIASSHNYGYTF.